Presented here are 28 T cell receptor beta chains from one specimen sequenced in a study of metastatic and nonmetastatic thyroid tumors (dated by TCRdb to the early 2020s). Before undergoing thyroid surgery, none of the patients had been given any kind of treatment. The method behind the library was PCR. Instrument used: Illumina HiSeq 4000. TCRdb reworked the public reads: Q25 trimming with fastp, MiXCR clone assembly, productive beta chains retained. The sample contains about 32,000 clones, roughly 6.8% of them found a single time. Approximately 40% of the sample is held by the ten biggest clonotypes. Sequenced material: blood. These receptors came from a female donor with papillary thyroid cancer or a benign thyroid nodule (not recorded which). Some clones in this sample may be carry-over from other donors' samples.

This clone is medium-sized within its sample. J is TRBJ2-7 and V is TRBV7-8; D unclear. The CDR3 totals 13 residues. Looked up from germline, CDR1 is SGHVS and CDR2 is FQNEAQ. With 4 bases removed from V and 4 bases from J, the gap between germline ends came to 11 bases. The CDR3 DNA follows: TGTGCCAGCAGCTCCGACAAGGTTTACGAGCAGTACTTC. Its protein is CASSSDKVYEQYF.

This clone showed up many times. The chain joins TRBV20-1 to TRBJ1-1; unclear D gene. CDR1 and CDR2 (germline): DFQATT, SNEGSKA (reference sequence). Deletions cut 3 bases from V and 12 bases from J, with 14 bases between. This CDR3 spans 11 amino acids. The CDR3 here is CSASLSVDPFF. Here the CDR3 DNA reads TGCAGTGCTAGTCTGTCCGTCGATCCTTTCTTT.

In this sample, this clone turned up a few times. Being one base from a much bigger clone, this may be a read error. This chain links TRBV24-1 with TRBJ2-3; D is undetermined. The germline gives CDR1 KGHDR, CDR2 SFDVKD. This CDR3 region has 13 residues. Trimming removed 8 bases from V and 2 bases from J, with 10 bases in between. CDR3 coding DNA: TGTGCCACCACAGAGGCCGCCACAGATACGCAGTATTTT. The encoded protein is CATTEAATDTQYF.

This clone was seen at least ten times. This CDR3 reads CASSQDLRDEQYF. DNA for the CDR3: TGTGCCAGCAGCCAGGACCTCAGGGACGAGCAGTACTTC. J is TRBJ2-7 and V is TRBV14; tentative D call: TRBD1 (5 bases). The germline V gene encodes CDR1 SGHDN and CDR2 FVKESK. The CDR3 has 13 amino acids. Trimming removed 3 bases at V and 5 bases at J, with 11 bases between.

At least ten counts were recorded for this clone. This sequence joins TRBV28 and TRBJ1-5; TRBD1 matches at 9 bases. The CDR3 consists of 16 residues. Germline V lookup: CDR1 MDHEN, CDR2 SYDVKM. V dropped 2 bases and J dropped 5; count of bases not matched to a gene: 7. In nucleotides, the CDR3 is TGTGCCAGCAGTTTACCGACAGGGGGGGACGATCAGCCCCAGCATTTT. Its translation is CASSLPTGGDDQPQHF.

This clone appeared many times. The rearrangement uses TRBV3-1 and TRBJ1-6, with TRBD1 as a possible D gene (5 bases). The CDR3 runs 11 residues. Trimming stripped 1 base from V and 14 bases from J, with 6 bases between. Germline V CDR1 and CDR2: LGHDT, YNNKEL (reference sequence). CDR3 DNA: TGTGCCAGCAGCCAAGGGGGCTCCCTCCACTTT. Translating gives CASSQGGSLHF.

This clone is medium-sized in the sample. This rearrangement joins TRBV6-1 to TRBJ1-3, with TRBD1 identical over 7 bases. V dropped 3 bases and J dropped 0; count of bases not matched to a gene: 8. This CDR3 region has 17 residues. Per the germline V gene, CDR1 is MNHNS and CDR2 is SASEGT. CDR3 loop: CASSEDRFYYSGNTIYF. As DNA, the CDR3 is TGTGCCAGCAGTGAGGACAGGTTTTACTACTCTGGAAACACCATATATTTT.

This clone was detected ten times or more. Other DNA sequences in the same sample also yield this CDR3. This rearrangement joins TRBV28 to TRBJ2-3; TRBD2 matches 8 bases. Per germline, CDR1 MDHEN and CDR2 SYDVKM. This CDR3 contains 14 residues. V shed 8 bases, J shed 2 bases, and the junction held 6 bases outside the gene matches. CDR3 in amino acids: CASGLLAATDTQYF. CDR3 coding DNA: TGTGCCAGCGGGTTACTAGCGGCCACAGATACGCAGTATTTT.

This clone was seen repeatedly, ten times or more. J is TRBJ1-2 and V is TRBV10-1; possible D gene TRBD1, 5 bases. CDR1 and CDR2 (germline): WNHNN, SYGVQD (reference sequence). V dropped 1 base and J dropped 1 base, with 25 bases sitting between them. The CDR3 length is 20 residues. The CDR3 sequence: CASSECVPRDYRPLNYGYTF. The CDR3 bases are TGCGCCAGCAGTGAGTGTGTTCCCCGGGACTACCGACCGCTTAACTATGGCTACACCTTC.

This clone has at least ten counts. The J gene is TRBJ1-1, the V gene TRBV27; maybe TRBD1 (5 bases). This CDR3 is built from 12 residues. Germline loops: CDR1 MNHEY, CDR2 SMNVEV (reference sequence). V dropped 4 bases and J dropped 5 bases, with 8 bases sitting between them. The CDR3 is CASSSGLTEAFF. The CDR3 DNA follows: TGTGCCAGCAGTTCAGGGTTAACTGAAGCTTTCTTT.

This clone was recorded many times. This CDR3 reads CASSWSEINSYEQYF. Written as DNA, the CDR3 is TGCGCCAGCAGCTGGTCGGAGATCAACTCCTACGAGCAGTACTTC. The chain combines TRBV5-1 with TRBJ2-7; D uncertain. CDR1 SGHRS and CDR2 YFSETQ come from the germline V gene. The V gene lost 3 bases and the J gene lost 0 bases, with 13 bases spanning the gap. This CDR3 contains 15 residues.

This clone was observed a few times. A much bigger clone sits one base away, suggesting this may be a read error. The CDR3 spells CSGGQGAFGANTEAFF. CDR3 nucleotide sequence: TGCAGCGGGGGACAGGGGGCGTTTGGCGCGAACACTGAAGCTTTCTTT. The rearrangement uses TRBV29-1 and TRBJ1-1; TRBD1 agrees at 12 bases. CDR1 SQVTM and CDR2 ANQGSEA come from the germline V gene. CDR3 length: 16 residues. The V segment lost 7 bases and the J segment 1 base; nucleotides outside the gene matches: 10.

There are many counts of this clone. The chain has TRBV3-1 and TRBJ1-5, with TRBD1 matching over 10 bases. The V gene end was trimmed by 2 bases and the J gene end by 3 bases; junction bases not matched to a gene: 4. The CDR3 extends over 16 amino acids. Looked up from germline, CDR1 is LGHDT and CDR2 is YNNKEL (reference sequence). The CDR3 DNA reads TGTGCCAGCAGCCAATTTGGACAGGGGGACAATCAGCCCCAGCATTTT. This sequence encodes CASSQFGQGDNQPQHF.

This clone was seen many times. The chain carries TRBV5-1 and TRBJ2-3; D unclear. Germline V gene sequence: CDR1 SGHRS, CDR2 YFSETQ. The CDR3 is 13 residues long. Trimming cost V 4 bases and J 6 bases, with 12 bases left between them. The CDR3 here is CASSNNQADTQYF. The CDR3 DNA is TGCGCCAGCAGCAATAACCAGGCGGATACGCAGTATTTT.

This clone was seen repeatedly, ten times or more. The rearrangement uses TRBV30 and TRBJ2-2; D ambiguous. V dropped 1 base and J dropped 6 bases, with 6 bases sitting between them. Germline assignment: CDR1 GTSNPN and CDR2 SVGIG (reference sequence). The CDR3 loop spans 12 amino acids. DNA for the CDR3: TGTGCCTGGAGTGCTCTAGCCGGGGAGCTGTTTTTT. Translating it yields CAWSALAGELFF.

V usage is TRBV7-9 and J usage is TRBJ2-2, with D possibly TRBD1 on 5 matching bases. Trimming stripped 5 bases from V and 4 bases from J, with 14 bases between. CDR3 length: 15 amino acids. Per germline, CDR1 SEHNR and CDR2 FQNEAQ (reference sequence). CDR3 nucleotides: TGTGCCAGCAGCCTGGGATCAGGGTCCACCGGGGAGCTGTTTTTT. It translates to CASSLGSGSTGELFF.

This clone was found many times. The V and J genes are TRBV24-1 and TRBJ2-7, with 11 bases that match TRBD1. The CDR3 length is 13 residues. From germline, CDR1 is KGHDR and CDR2 SFDVKD. V gave up 3 bases and J gave up 11 bases; unmatched junction bases: 5. This CDR3 reads CATSDVRDRGKYF. DNA of the CDR3: TGTGCCACCAGTGATGTCCGGGACAGGGGGAAGTACTTC.

In this sample, this clone turned up many times. The chain is built from TRBV7-2 and TRBJ1-5; D uncertain. The V end lost 3 bases, the J end lost 4 bases, and 4 bases lay between the germline ends. This CDR3 has 12 amino acids. Germline values: CDR1 SGHTA, CDR2 FQGNSA. The CDR3 DNA reads TGTGCCAGCAGCTTTAGGAATCAGCCCCAGCATTTT. It codes for CASSFRNQPQHF.

A word on this clone: This may come from a read error, since a much larger clone is one base off. The rearrangement links TRBV4-3 to TRBJ2-5; D is perhaps TRBD1 (5 bases). Trimming cost V 4 bases and J 1 base, with 13 bases left between them. Looked up from germline, CDR1 is LGHNA and CDR2 is YSLEER. This CDR3 contains 15 residues. CDR3 sequence reads: CASSPVVGPQETQYF. CDR3 nucleotides: TGCGCCAGCAGCCCGGTAGTGGGGCCCCAAGAGACCCAGTACTTC.

This clone appeared many times. This chain links TRBV9 with TRBJ1-2; D perhaps matches TRBD1 (5 bases). CDR3 length: 14 residues. Trimming pared 3 bases from V and 7 bases from J, leaving 16 bases between. Germline-derived CDR1 and CDR2 are SGDLS and YYNGEE. The CDR3 DNA is TGTGCCAGCAGCGCCACGGGGGGTTCAGGTGGCTACACCTTC. Its protein product is CASSATGGSGGYTF.

This clone was found many times. The V call is TRBV18, the J call TRBJ2-3; 10 bases match TRBD2. The CDR3 totals 16 residues. Germline values: CDR1 KGHSH, CDR2 LQKENI. Losses at the gene ends were 0 bases for V and 0 bases for J; bases not matched to a gene: 0. The CDR3 region is CASSPPTSGSTDTQYF. Here the CDR3 DNA reads TGTGCCAGCTCACCACCGACTAGCGGGAGCACAGATACGCAGTATTTT.

V is TRBV30 and J is TRBJ1-2; D is perhaps TRBD1 (5 bases). Germline V gives CDR1 GTSNPN, CDR2 SVGIG (reference sequence). Trimming took off 2 bases at V and 7 bases at J, with 11 bases between the two ends. There are 12 residues in the CDR3. This chain's CDR3 is CAWSKGERGYTF. The CDR3 nucleotides are TGTGCCTGGAGTAAAGGGGAACGTGGCTACACCTTC. The whole variable domain, filled in from reference TRBV30 and TRBJ1-2, reads SQTIHQWPATLVQPVGSPLSLECTVEGTSNPNLYWYRQAAGRGLQLLFYSVGIGQISSEVPQNLSASRPQDRQFILSSKKLLLSDSGFYLCAWSKGERGYTFGSGTRLTVV.

This clone was detected many times. The rearrangement uses TRBV7-9 and TRBJ2-2; D call uncertain. The germline V gene has CDR1 SEHNR and CDR2 FQNEAQ (reference sequence). The CDR3 contains 14 residues. The ends were cut back, 2 bases at V and 7 bases at J, with 11 bases in the middle. Written as DNA, the CDR3 is TGTGCCAGCAGCTTAAAGCTTGAGGACGGGGAGCTGTTTTTT. Protein: CASSLKLEDGELFF.

This clone was seen a few times. This may come from a read error, since a much larger clone is one base off. The rearrangement links TRBV11-2 to TRBJ2-3; D is unresolved. The CDR3 runs to 12 residues. The germline gives CDR1 SGHAT, CDR2 FQNNGV. CDR3 nucleotide sequence: TGTGCCAACAGCCCATATACGGATACGCAGTATTTT. Protein: CANSPYTDTQYF.

This clone has at least ten counts. V gene TRBV6-1 combines with J gene TRBJ1-2, with a weak D call TRBD1 (5 bases). The germline gives CDR1 MNHNS, CDR2 SASEGT. This CDR3 region has 14 residues. V was shortened by 5 bases and J by 8 bases, with 18 bases between the two germline ends. CDR3 coding DNA: TGTGCCAGCAGTTCGGGACTTCCCCAGCGAGGCTACACCTTC. It translates to CASSSGLPQRGYTF.

V usage is TRBV7-8 and J usage is TRBJ1-1; 7 nucleotides match TRBD1. CDR1 is SGHVS, CDR2 FQNEAQ, per germline. The CDR3 contains 15 residues. V lost 4 bases and J lost 1; bases outside the gene matches: 6. CDR3 residues: CASSSIYRGNTEAFF. The CDR3 coding sequence is TGTGCCAGCAGCTCAATATACAGGGGGAACACTGAAGCTTTCTTT.

The table lists this clone with many counts. The chain employs TRBV5-1 and TRBJ2-1; 11 bases are a match to TRBD2. The germline CDR1 and CDR2 sequences are SGHRS and YFSETQ. This CDR3 is 15 amino acids long. J was trimmed by 3 bases and V by 2 bases; bases with no gene match: 1. CDR3 in amino acids: CASSFGTSGYNEQFF. The CDR3 DNA is TGCGCCAGCAGCTTCGGGACTAGCGGCTACAATGAGCAGTTCTTC.

This clone was observed at least ten times. This rearrangement joins TRBV29-1 to TRBJ1-1, with a tentative D call TRBD1 (6 bases). The CDR3 has 11 amino acids. Germline V gene data show CDR1 as SQVTM and CDR2 as ANQGSEA. Trimming shortened V by 6 bases and J by 8 bases, and 13 bases separated the two germline ends. In nucleotides, the CDR3 is TGCAGCGTCGGGACAACGATAGAAGCTTTCTTT. It codes for CSVGTTIEAFF.